This TCR beta chain stems from a study of shared clonotypes between healthy human individuals. Study conclusions and caveats: Naive subsets, compared against memory subsets, generally had larger estimated richness values.

Once extracted for a subset, genomic DNA was divided evenly among several immunoSEQ plates. Replicate PCRs for sorted subsets used around 200 ng DNA; this equaled about 30,000 T cell genomes. Under the authors' procedure: Because ImmunoSEQ provided only junction sequences with no quality scores, the filtering differed. Produced via immunoSEQ multiplex PCR; TCRdb's table is partial and in-frame only. The V and J calls and the clone size are those of that table, but D and trimming were determined from the DNA. The sample holds around 620,000 clones; about 95% are singletons and the top ten take 0.11%. With 1 base clipped from V and 4 bases from J, the junction kept 0 bases outside the gene matches. CDR3 size: 13 residues. CDR1 and CDR2 from the germline V gene are LNHDA and SQIVND (reference sequence). CD45RO-negative, CCR7-positively selected cells formed the naive CD8 fraction, excluding terminally differentiated effector memory CD45RA+ cells.

Regarding this clone: Antigen specificity is unknown. The sample contains more than one DNA sequence encoding this CDR3.

The chain uses TRBV19 and TRBJ2-7, with 8 bases fitting TRBD2. Sequences were obtained from naive CD8+ T cells sorted from blood. The TCR originated in a woman in her twenties or thirties in good health. In DNA form, the CDR3 reads TGTGCCAGTAGTATAGGACTAGCGTACGAGCAGTACTTC. Translated, it gives CASSIGLAYEQYF.